This TCR beta chain is from a study of T cell repertoires in cytomegalovirus infection. TCRdb used MiXCR to reprocess the reads, holding one entry per CDR3 protein. The table lists 680,000 or so distinct CDR3 sequences, about 40% of them singletons, with 2.5% to 3.5% in the top ten. V was cut by 1 base and J by 3 bases, with 6 bases left in between. Germline-derived CDR1 and CDR2 are MGHDK and SYGVNS. The length of the CDR3 is 13 residues. The sample taken for sequencing was PBMCs. The V call is TRBV25-1, the J call TRBJ1-1; D remains ambiguous. This clonotype was sampled from a human donor in good health (CMV status not recorded). Some clones in this sample may be carry-over from other donors' samples. The CDR3 DNA sequence: TGTGCCAGCAGTGAATTAGTGGACACTGAAGCTTTCTTT. Translated, it gives CASSELVDTEAFF.